The text below deals with one T cell receptor (beta chain). The sample is drawn from a study of blood T cell repertoires in COVID-19. Study summary: The United States, Italy and Spain provided the acute and convalescent COVID-19 samples.

This table comes from immunoSEQ multiplex PCR, and its TCRdb copy is limited to in-frame clones, with some not included. This sample has fewer than 200,000 clones; more than 75% occur once, and the top ten carry 9.5% to 15%. Trimming removed 1 base at V and 3 bases at J, with 13 bases between. Germline lookup yields CDR1 LNHDA and CDR2 SQIVND (reference sequence). This CDR3 is built from 16 residues. The sequenced material came from peripheral blood. This clonotype originated in a woman in her seventies with COVID-19, enrolled during active disease. The J gene is TRBJ1-5, the V gene TRBV19; D remains unclear. CDR3 region: CASSIGFRQNNQPQHF. The CDR3 DNA sequence: TGTGCCAGTAGTATAGGTTTCAGGCAGAACAATCAGCCCCAGCATTTT.